Here is one T cell receptor beta chain with its context. The data originate from a study of regulatory and conventional T cells in RAG deficiency. Blood CD4+ CD25-high CD127-low regulatory T cells supplied the genomic DNA template. Trimming pared 3 bases from V and 10 bases from J, leaving 7 bases between. There are 12 residues in the CDR3. Germline CDR1 and CDR2: SGHAT and FQDESV (reference sequence). TCRdb's table, derived via immunoSEQ multiplex PCR, lists solely in-frame clones and lacks some. Of about 9,400 clones listed, more than 80% are singletons. This same sample was also part of a study on regulatory T cells. Per that study: The primer mix had 52 TRBV and 13 TRBJ primers.

The chain couples TRBV11-1 to TRBJ1-6; D is uncertain. The source material was Tregs sorted from blood. The receptor's source is a human donor in good health. The CDR3 coding sequence is TGTGCCAGCAGCTTCCCAGGATCACCCCTCCACTTT. This encodes CASSFPGSPLHF.